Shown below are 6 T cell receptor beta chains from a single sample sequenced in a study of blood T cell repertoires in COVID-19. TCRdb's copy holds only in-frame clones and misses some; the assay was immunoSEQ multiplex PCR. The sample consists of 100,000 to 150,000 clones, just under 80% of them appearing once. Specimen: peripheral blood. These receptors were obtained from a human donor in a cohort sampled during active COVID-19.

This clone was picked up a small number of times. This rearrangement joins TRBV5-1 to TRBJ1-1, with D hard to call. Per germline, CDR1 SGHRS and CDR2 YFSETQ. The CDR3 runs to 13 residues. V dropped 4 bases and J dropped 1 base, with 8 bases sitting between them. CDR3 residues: CASSGTANTEAFF. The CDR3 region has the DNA TGCGCCAGCAGCGGAACAGCGAACACTGAAGCTTTCTTT.

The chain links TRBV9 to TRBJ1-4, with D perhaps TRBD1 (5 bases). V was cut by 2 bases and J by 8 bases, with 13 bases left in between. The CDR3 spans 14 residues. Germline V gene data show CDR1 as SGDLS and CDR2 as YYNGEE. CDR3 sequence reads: CASSVLGGPEKLFF. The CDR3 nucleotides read TGTGCCAGCAGCGTTCTGGGGGGACCCGAAAAACTGTTTTTT.

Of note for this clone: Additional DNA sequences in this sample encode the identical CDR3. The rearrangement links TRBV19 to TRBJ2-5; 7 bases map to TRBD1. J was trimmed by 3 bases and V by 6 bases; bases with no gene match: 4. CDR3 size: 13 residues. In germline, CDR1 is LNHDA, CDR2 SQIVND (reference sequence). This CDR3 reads CASSTGQEETQYF. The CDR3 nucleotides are TGTGCCAGTAGCACTGGACAGGAAGAGACCCAGTACTTC.

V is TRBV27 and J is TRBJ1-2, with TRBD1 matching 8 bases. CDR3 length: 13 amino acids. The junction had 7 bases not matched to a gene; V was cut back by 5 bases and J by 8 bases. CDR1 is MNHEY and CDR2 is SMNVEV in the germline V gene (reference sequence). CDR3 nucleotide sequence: TGTGCCAGCAGTCCCCTGGACAGGGAAGGCTACACCTTC. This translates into CASSPLDREGYTF.

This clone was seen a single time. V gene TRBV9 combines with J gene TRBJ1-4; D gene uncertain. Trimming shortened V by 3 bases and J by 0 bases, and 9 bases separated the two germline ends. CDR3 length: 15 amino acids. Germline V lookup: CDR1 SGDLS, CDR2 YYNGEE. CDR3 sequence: CASSGPVATNEKLFF. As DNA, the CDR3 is TGTGCCAGCAGCGGCCCAGTTGCAACTAATGAAAAACTGTTTTTT.

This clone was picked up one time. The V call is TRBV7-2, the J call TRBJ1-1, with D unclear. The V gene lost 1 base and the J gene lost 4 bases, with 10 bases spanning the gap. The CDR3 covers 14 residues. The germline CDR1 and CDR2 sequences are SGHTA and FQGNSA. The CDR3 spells CASSLVTRGTEAFF. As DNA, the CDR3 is TGTGCCAGCAGCTTAGTTACACGGGGCACTGAAGCTTTCTTT.